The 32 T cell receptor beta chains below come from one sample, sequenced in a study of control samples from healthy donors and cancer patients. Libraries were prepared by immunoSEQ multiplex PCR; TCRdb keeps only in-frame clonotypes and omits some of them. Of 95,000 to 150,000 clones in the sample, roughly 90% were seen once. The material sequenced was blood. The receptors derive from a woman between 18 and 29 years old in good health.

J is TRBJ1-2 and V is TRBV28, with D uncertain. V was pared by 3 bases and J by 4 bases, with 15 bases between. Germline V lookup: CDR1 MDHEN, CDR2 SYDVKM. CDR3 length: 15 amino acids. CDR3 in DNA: TGTGCCAGCAGTTTTACGGACGTAGGGCTCTATGGCTACACCTTC. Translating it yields CASSFTDVGLYGYTF.

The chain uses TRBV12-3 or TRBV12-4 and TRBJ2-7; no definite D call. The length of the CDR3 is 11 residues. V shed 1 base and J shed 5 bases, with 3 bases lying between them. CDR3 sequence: CASSLGNEQYF. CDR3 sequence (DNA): TGTGCCAGCAGTTTAGGAAACGAGCAGTACTTC.

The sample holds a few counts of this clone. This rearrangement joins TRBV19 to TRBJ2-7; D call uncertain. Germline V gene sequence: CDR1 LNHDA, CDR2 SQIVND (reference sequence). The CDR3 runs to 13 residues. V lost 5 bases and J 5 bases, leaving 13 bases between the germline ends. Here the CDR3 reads CASSPAPEDEQYF. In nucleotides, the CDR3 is TGTGCCAGTAGTCCCGCGCCAGAGGACGAGCAGTACTTC.

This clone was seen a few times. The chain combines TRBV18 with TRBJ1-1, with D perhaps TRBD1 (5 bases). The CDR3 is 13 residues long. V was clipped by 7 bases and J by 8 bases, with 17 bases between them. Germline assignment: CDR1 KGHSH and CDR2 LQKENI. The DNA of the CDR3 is TGTGCCAGCTTCACCTTCGGGACCTTGGAAGCTTTCTTT. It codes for CASFTFGTLEAFF.

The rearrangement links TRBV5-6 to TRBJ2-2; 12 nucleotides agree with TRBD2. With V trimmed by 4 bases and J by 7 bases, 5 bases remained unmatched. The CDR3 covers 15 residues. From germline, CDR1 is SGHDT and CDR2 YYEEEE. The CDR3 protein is CASSRTSGNLGELFF. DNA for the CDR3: TGTGCCAGCAGCCGGACTAGCGGGAATCTCGGGGAGCTGTTTTTT.

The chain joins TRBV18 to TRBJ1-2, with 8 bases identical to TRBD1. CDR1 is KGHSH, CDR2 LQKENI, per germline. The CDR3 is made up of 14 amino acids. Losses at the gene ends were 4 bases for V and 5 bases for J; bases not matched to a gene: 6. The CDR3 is CASSQLGQAYGYTF. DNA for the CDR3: TGTGCCAGCTCACAACTGGGACAGGCTTATGGCTACACCTTC.

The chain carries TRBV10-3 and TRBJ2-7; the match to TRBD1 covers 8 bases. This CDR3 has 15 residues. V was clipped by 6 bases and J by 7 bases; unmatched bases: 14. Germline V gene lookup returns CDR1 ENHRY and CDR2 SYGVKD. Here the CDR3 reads CAISEDRVGFHEQYF. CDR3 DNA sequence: TGTGCCATCAGCGAGGACAGGGTCGGTTTTCATGAGCAGTACTTC.

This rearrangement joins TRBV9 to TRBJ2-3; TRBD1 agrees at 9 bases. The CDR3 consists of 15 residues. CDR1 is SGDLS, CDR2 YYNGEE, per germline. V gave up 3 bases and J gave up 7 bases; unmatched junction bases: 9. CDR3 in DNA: TGTGCCAGCAGCGAAGGGACAGGGCTGTTTAATACGCAGTATTTT. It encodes CASSEGTGLFNTQYF.

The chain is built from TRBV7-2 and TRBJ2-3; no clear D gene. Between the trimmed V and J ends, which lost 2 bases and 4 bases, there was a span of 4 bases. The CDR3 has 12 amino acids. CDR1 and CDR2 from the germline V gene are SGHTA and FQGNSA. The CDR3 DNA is TGTGCCAGCAGCTTAAATGCAGATACGCAGTATTTT. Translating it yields CASSLNADTQYF. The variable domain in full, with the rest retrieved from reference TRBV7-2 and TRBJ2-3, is GAGVSQSPSNKVTEKGKDVELRCDPISGHTALYWYRQSLGQGLEFLIYFQGNSAPDKSGLPSDRFSAERTGGSVSTLTIQRTQQEDSAVYLCASSLNADTQYFGPGTRLTVL.

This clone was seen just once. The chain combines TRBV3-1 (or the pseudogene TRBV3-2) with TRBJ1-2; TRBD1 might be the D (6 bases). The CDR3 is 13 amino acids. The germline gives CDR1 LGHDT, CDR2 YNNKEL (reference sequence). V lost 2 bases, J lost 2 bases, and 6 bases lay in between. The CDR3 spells CASSQRGNYGYTF. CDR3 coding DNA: TGTGCCAGCAGCCAAAGGGGGAACTATGGCTACACCTTC.

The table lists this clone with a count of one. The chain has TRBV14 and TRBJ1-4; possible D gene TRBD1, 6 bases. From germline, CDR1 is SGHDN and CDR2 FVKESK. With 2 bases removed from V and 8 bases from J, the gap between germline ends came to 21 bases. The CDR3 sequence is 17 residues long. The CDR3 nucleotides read TGTGCCAGCAGCCAATCGTGGGGTGCAGGGGTAGGCGAAAAACTGTTTTTT. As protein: CASSQSWGAGVGEKLFF.

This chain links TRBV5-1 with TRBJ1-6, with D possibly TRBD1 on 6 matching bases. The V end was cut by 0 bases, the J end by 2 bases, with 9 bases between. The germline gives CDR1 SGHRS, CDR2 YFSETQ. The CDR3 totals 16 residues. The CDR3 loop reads CASSLAGGTYNSPLHF. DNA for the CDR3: TGCGCCAGCAGCTTGGCTGGGGGCACCTATAATTCACCCCTCCACTTT.

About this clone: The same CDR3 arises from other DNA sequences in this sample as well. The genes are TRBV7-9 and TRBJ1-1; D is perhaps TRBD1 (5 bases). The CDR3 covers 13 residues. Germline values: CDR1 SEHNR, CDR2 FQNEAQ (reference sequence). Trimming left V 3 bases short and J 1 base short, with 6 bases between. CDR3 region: CASSLRGNTEAFF. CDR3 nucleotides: TGTGCCAGCAGCTTGAGGGGGAACACTGAAGCTTTCTTT.

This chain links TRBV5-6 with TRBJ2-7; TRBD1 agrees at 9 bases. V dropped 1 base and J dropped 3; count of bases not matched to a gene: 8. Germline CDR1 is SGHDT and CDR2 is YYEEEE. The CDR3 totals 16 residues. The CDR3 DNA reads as TGTGCCAGCAGCTTGCAAACCGGGACAGGGCACTACGAGCAGTACTTC. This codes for CASSLQTGTGHYEQYF.

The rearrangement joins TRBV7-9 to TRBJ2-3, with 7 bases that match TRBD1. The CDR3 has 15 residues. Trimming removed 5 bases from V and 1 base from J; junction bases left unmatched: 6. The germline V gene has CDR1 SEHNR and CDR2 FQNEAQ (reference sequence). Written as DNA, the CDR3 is TGTGCCAGCAGCGCCTTAACAGGGGGCACAGATACGCAGTATTTT. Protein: CASSALTGGTDTQYF.

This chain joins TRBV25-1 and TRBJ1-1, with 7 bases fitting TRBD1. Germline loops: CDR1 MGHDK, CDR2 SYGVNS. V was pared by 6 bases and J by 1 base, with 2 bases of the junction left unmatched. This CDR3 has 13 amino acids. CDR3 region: CASSRDRNTEAFF. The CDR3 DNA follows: TGTGCCAGCAGCCGGGACAGGAACACTGAAGCTTTCTTT. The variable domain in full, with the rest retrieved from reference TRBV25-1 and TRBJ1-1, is EADIYQTPRYLVIGTGKKITLECSQTMGHDKMYWYQQDPGMELHLIHYSYGVNSTEKGDLSSESTVSRIRTEHFPLTLESARPSHTSQYLCASSRDRNTEAFFGQGTRLTVV.

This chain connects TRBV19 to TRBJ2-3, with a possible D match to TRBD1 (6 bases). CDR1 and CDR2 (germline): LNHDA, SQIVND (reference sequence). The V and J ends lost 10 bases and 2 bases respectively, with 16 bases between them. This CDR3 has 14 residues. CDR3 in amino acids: CATQGSGLTDTQYF. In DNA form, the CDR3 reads TGTGCCACACAGGGATCAGGCCTCACAGATACGCAGTATTTT. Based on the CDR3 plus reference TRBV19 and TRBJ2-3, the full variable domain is DGGITQSPKYLFRKEGQNVTLSCEQNLNHDAMYWYRQDPGQGLRLIYYSQIVNDFQKGDIAEGYSVSREKKESFPLTVTSAQKNPTAFYLCATQGSGLTDTQYFGPGTRLTVL.

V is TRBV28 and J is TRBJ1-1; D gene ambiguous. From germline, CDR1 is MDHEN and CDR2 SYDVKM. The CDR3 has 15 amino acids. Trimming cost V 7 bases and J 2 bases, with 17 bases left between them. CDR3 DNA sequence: TGTGCCAGCATCATCCCGAGAGGATTTAACACTGAAGCTTTCTTT. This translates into CASIIPRGFNTEAFF.

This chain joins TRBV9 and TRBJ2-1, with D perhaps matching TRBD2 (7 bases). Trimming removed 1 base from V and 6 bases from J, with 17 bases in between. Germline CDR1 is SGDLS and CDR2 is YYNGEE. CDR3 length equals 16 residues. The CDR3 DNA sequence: TGTGCCAGCAGCGTAACGGCGGGAGAGGGGGGCAATGAGCAGTTCTTC. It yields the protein CASSVTAGEGGNEQFF.

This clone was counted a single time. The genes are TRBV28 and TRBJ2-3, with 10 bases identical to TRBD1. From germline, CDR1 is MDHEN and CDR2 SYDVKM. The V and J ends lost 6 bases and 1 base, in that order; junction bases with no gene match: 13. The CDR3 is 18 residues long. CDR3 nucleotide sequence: TGTGCCAGCAGACCCACCGCGGGACAGGGGATAGGCACAGATACGCAGTATTTT. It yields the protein CASRPTAGQGIGTDTQYF.

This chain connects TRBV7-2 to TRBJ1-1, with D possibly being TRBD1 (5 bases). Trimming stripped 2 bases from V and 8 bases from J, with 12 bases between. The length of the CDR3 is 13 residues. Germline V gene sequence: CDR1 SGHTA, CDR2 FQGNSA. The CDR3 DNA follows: TGTGCCAGCAGCTTATATGGGGGATCCGAAGCTTTCTTT. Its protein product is CASSLYGGSEAFF.

The CDR3 nucleotides are TGTGCTAGTGGGAATGGGACAACGGGAGGGTCCACAGATACGCAGTATTTT. Translation: CASGNGTTGGSTDTQYF. This rearrangement joins TRBV12-5 to TRBJ2-3; 8 positions match TRBD2. Germline CDR1 reads LGHNT; CDR2 reads FRNRAP. CDR3 length equals 17 residues. Trimming cost V 6 bases and J 2 bases; bases outside gene matches: 13.

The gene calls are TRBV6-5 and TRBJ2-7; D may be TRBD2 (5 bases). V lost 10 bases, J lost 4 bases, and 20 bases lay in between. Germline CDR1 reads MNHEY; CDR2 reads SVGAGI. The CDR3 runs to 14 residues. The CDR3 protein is CAISKVSGSYEQYF. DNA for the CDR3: TGTGCCATCTCGAAAGTCAGCGGAAGTTACGAGCAGTACTTC.

The CDR3 region is CAISEPPSDNEQFF. The CDR3 nucleotides read TGTGCCATCAGTGAGCCTCCCAGCGACAATGAGCAGTTCTTC. The chain employs TRBV10-3 and TRBJ2-1, with D hard to call. This CDR3 region has 14 residues. V shed 2 bases and J shed 5 bases, with 10 bases lying between them. Germline V gene sequence: CDR1 ENHRY, CDR2 SYGVKD.

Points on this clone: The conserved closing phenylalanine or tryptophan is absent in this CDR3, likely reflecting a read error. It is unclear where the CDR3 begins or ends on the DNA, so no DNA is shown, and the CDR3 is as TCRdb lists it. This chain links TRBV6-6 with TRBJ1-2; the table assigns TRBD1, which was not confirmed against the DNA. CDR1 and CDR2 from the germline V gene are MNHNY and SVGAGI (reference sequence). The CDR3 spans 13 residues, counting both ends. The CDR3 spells CASSLDRVVLLAL.

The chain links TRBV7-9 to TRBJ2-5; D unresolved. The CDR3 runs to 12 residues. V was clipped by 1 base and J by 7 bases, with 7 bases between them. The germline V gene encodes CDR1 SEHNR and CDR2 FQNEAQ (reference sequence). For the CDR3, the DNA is TGTGCCAGCAGCTTAGAGTTTGGGACCCAGTACTTC. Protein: CASSLEFGTQYF.

The CDR3 spells CASSQASRGNTEAFF. The CDR3 DNA is TGCGCCAGCAGCCAAGCTTCTAGGGGGAACACTGAAGCTTTCTTT. The chain joins TRBV4-1 to TRBJ1-1, with D perhaps matching TRBD1 (5 bases). Germline CDR1 reads MGHRA; CDR2 reads YSYEKL. Trimming removed 1 base at V and 1 base at J, with 10 bases between. The CDR3 sequence is 15 residues long.

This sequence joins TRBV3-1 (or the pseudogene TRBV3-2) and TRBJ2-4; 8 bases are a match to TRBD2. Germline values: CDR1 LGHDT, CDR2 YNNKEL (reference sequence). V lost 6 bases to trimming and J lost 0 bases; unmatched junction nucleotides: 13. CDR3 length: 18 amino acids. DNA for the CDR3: TGTGCCAGCAGTAGACTAGCGTTCGACCCCCTAGCCAAAAACATTCAGTACTTC. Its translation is CASSRLAFDPLAKNIQYF.

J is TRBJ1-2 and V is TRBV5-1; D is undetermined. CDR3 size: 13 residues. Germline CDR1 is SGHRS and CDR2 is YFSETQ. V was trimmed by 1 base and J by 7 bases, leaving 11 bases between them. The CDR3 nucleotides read TGCGCCAGCAGCTTGACTACAAGGGTTGGCTACACCTTC. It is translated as CASSLTTRVGYTF.

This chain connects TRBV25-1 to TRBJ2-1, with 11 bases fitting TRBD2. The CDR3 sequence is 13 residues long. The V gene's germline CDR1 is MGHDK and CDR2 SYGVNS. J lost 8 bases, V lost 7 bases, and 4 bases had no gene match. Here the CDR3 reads CASNSGRAYEQFF. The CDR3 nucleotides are TGTGCCAGCAATAGCGGGAGGGCATATGAGCAGTTCTTC.

Here the CDR3 reads CASSLGPGALGDTQYF. CDR3 coding DNA: TGTGCCAGCAGCTTAGGGCCAGGGGCGCTGGGAGATACGCAGTATTTT. The chain recombines TRBV7-2 with TRBJ2-3; D may be TRBD1 (6 bases). V lost 1 base, J lost 5 bases, and 16 bases lay in between. Germline loops: CDR1 SGHTA, CDR2 FQGNSA. The CDR3 is 16 residues long.

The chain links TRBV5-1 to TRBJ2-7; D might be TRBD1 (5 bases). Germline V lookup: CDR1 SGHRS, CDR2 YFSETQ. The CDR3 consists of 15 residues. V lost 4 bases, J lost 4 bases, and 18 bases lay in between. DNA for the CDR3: TGCGCCAGCAGCCCTAGAGTTGGGGCCCCATACGAGCAGTACTTC. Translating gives CASSPRVGAPYEQYF.